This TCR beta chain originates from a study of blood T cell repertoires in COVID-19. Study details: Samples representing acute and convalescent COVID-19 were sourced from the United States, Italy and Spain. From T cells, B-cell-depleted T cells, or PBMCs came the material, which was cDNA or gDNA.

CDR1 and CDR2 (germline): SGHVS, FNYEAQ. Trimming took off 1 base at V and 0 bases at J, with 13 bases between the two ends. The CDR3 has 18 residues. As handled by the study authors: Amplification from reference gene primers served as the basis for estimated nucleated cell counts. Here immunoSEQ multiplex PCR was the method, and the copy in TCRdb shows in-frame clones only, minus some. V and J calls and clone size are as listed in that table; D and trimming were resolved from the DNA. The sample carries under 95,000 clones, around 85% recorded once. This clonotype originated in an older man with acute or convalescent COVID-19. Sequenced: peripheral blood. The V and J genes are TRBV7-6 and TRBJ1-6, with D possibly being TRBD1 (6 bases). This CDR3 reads CASSLEGTGSSYNSPLHF. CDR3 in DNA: TGTGCCAGCAGCTTAGAGGGAACAGGGAGCTCCTATAATTCACCCCTCCACTTT.